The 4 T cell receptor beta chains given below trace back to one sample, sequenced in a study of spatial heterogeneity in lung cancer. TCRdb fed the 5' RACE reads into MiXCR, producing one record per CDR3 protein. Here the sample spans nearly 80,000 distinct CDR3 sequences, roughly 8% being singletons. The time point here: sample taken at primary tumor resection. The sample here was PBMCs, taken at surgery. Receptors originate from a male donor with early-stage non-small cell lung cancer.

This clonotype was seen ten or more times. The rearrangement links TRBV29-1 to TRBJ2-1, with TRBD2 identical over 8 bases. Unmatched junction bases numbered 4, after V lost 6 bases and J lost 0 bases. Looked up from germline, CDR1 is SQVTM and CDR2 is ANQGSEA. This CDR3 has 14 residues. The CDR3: CSVGAGASYNEQFF. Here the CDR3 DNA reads TGCAGCGTGGGAGCGGGAGCCTCCTACAATGAGCAGTTCTTC.

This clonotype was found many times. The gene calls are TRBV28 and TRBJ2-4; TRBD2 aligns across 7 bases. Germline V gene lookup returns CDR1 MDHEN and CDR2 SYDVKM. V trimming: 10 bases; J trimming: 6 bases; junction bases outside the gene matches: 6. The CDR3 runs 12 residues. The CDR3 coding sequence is TGTGCCACCCAATCGGGGGGAAACATTCAGTACTTC. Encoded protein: CATQSGGNIQYF.

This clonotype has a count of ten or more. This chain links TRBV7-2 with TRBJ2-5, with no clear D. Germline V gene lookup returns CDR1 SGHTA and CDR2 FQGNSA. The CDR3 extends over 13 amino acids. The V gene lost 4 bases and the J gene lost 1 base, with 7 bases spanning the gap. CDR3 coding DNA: TGTGCCAGCAGCTCTTGGACCCAAGAGACCCAGTACTTC. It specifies CASSSWTQETQYF.

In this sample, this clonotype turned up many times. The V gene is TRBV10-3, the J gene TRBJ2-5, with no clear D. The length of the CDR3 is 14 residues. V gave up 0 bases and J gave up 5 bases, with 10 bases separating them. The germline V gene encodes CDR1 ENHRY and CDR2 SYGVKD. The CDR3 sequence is CAISESFARETQYF. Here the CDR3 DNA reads TGTGCCATCAGTGAGTCATTTGCACGCGAGACCCAGTACTTC.